The 8 T cell receptor beta chains reported below all come from one sample, sequenced in a study of lung T cells in sarcoidosis with Löfgren's syndrome. TCRdb ran MiXCR on the reads and lists one entry per CDR3 protein. This repertoire shows some 420 distinct CDR3 sequences, around a quarter found once; its top ten account for around 15%. Sequenced sample: CD4+ T cells from bronchoalveolar lavage. These receptor sequences come from a human donor with sarcoidosis (Löfgren's syndrome or another form), or a control subject (not recorded which).

This sequence joins TRBV10-3 and TRBJ1-3; D uncertain. The ends were cut back, 2 bases at V and 8 bases at J, with 13 bases in the middle. This CDR3 has 14 residues. The germline CDR1 and CDR2 sequences are ENHRY and SYGVKD. In nucleotides, the CDR3 is TGTGCCATCAGTGAGCCCCGAGATGGGGACACCATATATTTT. Translation: CAISEPRDGDTIYF.

This clonotype is large (0.1 to 1%) within its sample. V usage is TRBV2 and J usage is TRBJ1-1; 7 nucleotides match TRBD1. V shed 5 bases and J 9 bases; nucleotides not matched to a gene: 12. CDR3 length: 14 amino acids. CDR1 is SNHLY and CDR2 is FYNNEI in the germline V gene. The chain's CDR3 is CASSSDRTKRQAFF. In nucleotides, the CDR3 is TGTGCCAGCAGTTCGGACAGGACAAAACGCCAAGCTTTCTTT.

This clonotype was picked up a small number of times. A single base separates this from a much larger clone, so it may be a read error. This chain connects TRBV7-3 to TRBJ2-5; maybe TRBD1 (6 bases). The CDR3 has 13 amino acids. Germline V gene sequence: CDR1 SGHTA, CDR2 FQGTGA. CDR3 nucleotide sequence: TGTGCCAGCAGCTTGGACAGAGTAGAGGCCCAGTACTTC. Its protein is CASSLDRVEAQYF.

This clonotype rates as large. This rearrangement joins TRBV7-6 to TRBJ2-3, with D hard to call. Trimming removed 5 bases from V and 3 bases from J, with 21 bases in between. Per germline, CDR1 SGHVS and CDR2 FNYEAQ. This CDR3 contains 17 residues. As DNA, the CDR3 is TGTGCCAGCAGCGGACGACTGGGTAGCAAAGGAACAGATACGCAGTATTTT. It translates to CASSGRLGSKGTDTQYF.

In its sample, this clonotype is medium-sized. The chain joins TRBV29-1 to TRBJ2-7; D is perhaps TRBD1 (7 bases). V was cut by 4 bases and J by 7 bases, with 17 bases left in between. Germline V gives CDR1 SQVTM, CDR2 ANQGSEA. This CDR3 region has 13 residues. CDR3 sequence (DNA): TGCAGCGTTGTTCGTCCAGCAGGGGGGGAGCAGTACTTC. Its translation: CSVVRPAGGEQYF.

This clonotype is labeled as large (0.1 to 1%). The chain is built from TRBV4-2 and TRBJ1-5; a possible D gene is TRBD1 (5 bases). The germline gives CDR1 LGHNA, CDR2 YNFKEQ. The CDR3 runs to 15 residues. Trimming removed 0 bases from V and 6 bases from J, with 12 bases in between. The CDR3 loop is CASSQDEGSAQPQHF. The CDR3 DNA is TGTGCCAGCAGCCAAGATGAGGGGTCCGCTCAGCCCCAGCATTTT.

This clonotype is hyperexpanded by share. This chain joins TRBV27 and TRBJ2-5; weak D call: TRBD1 (7 bases). Looked up from germline, CDR1 is MNHEY and CDR2 is SMNVEV (reference sequence). This CDR3 is 16 amino acids long. The V end was cut by 4 bases, the J end by 3 bases, with 18 bases between. CDR3 nucleotide sequence: TGTGCCAGCAGTTCCCAGAGGGCCAGGGGGGAAGAGACCCAGTACTTC. Residues: CASSSQRARGEETQYF.

This clonotype is large in the sample. V and J are TRBV4-3 and TRBJ2-2; 7 nucleotides line up with TRBD2. Germline V gene data show CDR1 as LGHNA and CDR2 as YSLEER. The CDR3 extends over 17 amino acids. The trim removed 0 bases at V and 4 bases at J, leaving 8 bases unmatched. The CDR3 sequence: CASSQDRLAERTGELFF. As DNA, the CDR3 is TGCGCCAGCAGCCAAGATCGGCTAGCGGAGCGCACCGGGGAGCTGTTTTTT.